This TCR beta chain originates from a study of shared clonotypes between healthy human individuals. The CDR3 totals 13 residues. Trimming took 0 bases from V and 2 from J, leaving 5 bases between them. CDR1 MNHNY and CDR2 SVGAGI come from the germline V gene (reference sequence). Regarding this clone: The same CDR3 also results from other DNA sequences found in this sample.

Naive-designated CD8 cells lacked CD45RO, were positively enriched for CCR7, and omitted terminally differentiated effector memory CD45RA+ cells. Original processing notes: ImmunoSEQ output lacked quality scores and full-length reads, limiting matched filtering. This table comes from immunoSEQ multiplex PCR, and its TCRdb copy is limited to in-frame clones, with some not included. V, J and clone size are those of that table, while D and trimming were read from the DNA. The sample includes about 2,200,000 clones, just over 90% seen only once; the top ten take approximately 1.7%. V usage is TRBV6-6 and J usage is TRBJ2-7, with D uncertain. The receptor was derived from a man in his late teens or twenties in good health. Some clones in this sample may be carry-over from other donors' samples. Sequencing was performed on naive CD8+ T cells from PBMCs. For the CDR3, the DNA is TGTGCCAGCAGTTACTCCGATACCTACGAGCAGTACTTC. Its protein is CASSYSDTYEQYF.